This T cell receptor (beta chain) was captured by sequencing in a study of shared clonotypes between healthy human individuals. Negatively enriched CD4+ T cells were divided by CD45RA into naive and memory. This clone was seen a handful of times. Trimming took 2 bases from V and 7 from J, leaving 16 bases between them. The CDR3 length is 14 residues. Germline V gene data show CDR1 as SGHNT and CDR2 as YYREEE (reference sequence). How the authors handled the data: With immunoSEQ giving junction-only sequences and no quality scores, filtering differed. The repertoire was sequenced with immunoSEQ multiplex PCR; TCRdb's copy has only in-frame clones and lacks some. The V and J calls and the clone size are those of that table, but D and trimming were determined from the DNA. The sample yields 1 million to 1.2 million clones, around 77% seen once.

This sequence originates from a man aged 18-30 years in good health. Some clones in this sample may be carry-over from other donors' samples. V and J are TRBV5-4 and TRBJ2-7, with no clear D. What was sequenced was memory CD4+ T cells from PBMCs. Subset reported: CD45RA-negative fraction. CDR3 nucleotide sequence: TGTGCCAGCAGCTTTGGTACAGAAAAATGGGAGCAGTACTTC. It translates to CASSFGTEKWEQYF.